A selection of T cell receptor beta chains follows, all from one sample in a study of siplizumab effects on memory and regulatory T cells. Only in-frame clones appear in the TCRdb table, and some are missing; sequencing was by immunoSEQ multiplex PCR. The sample includes 90,000 to 120,000 clones, 94% of them seen just once. The sample consisted of Tregs sorted from blood. The receptors derive from a human donor in good health. Each CDR3 is given with its conserved first and last residue. A D gene is named only where the DNA matches it firmly.

D: -
V: TRBV5-1
CDR3: CASSLSIGANYGYTF

D: -
V: TRBV2
CDR3: CASGGETSNQPQHF

D: -
V: TRBV5-1
CDR3: CASSLGSQMGYGYTF

D: -
V: TRBV13
CDR3: CASSLVHRGVARETQYF

D: -
V: TRBV19
CDR3: CASSIVSGPMQHF

D: TRBD2
V: TRBV19
CDR3: CASIGLAGNTGELFF

D: TRBD1
V: TRBV2
CDR3: CASSGQGAYNEQFF

D: -
V: TRBV6-1
CDR3: CASSERHYEQYF

D: TRBD2
V: TRBV5-1
CDR3: CASSSGLAGEVKNIQYF

D: TRBD2
V: TRBV28
CDR3: CASSLRLAGNRRYYEQYF

D: -
V: TRBV2
CDR3: CASSGLPGQGIDYGYTF

D: -
V: TRBV27
CDR3: CASSLRVGGSYEQYF

D: TRBD1
V: TRBV27
CDR3: CASSTRTGLGEQYF

D: -
V: TRBV18
CDR3: CASSPQGLAGANVLTF

D: -
V: TRBV27
CDR3: CASSNGPLSGNTIYF

D: -
V: TRBV4-1
CDR3: CASSQGNSNQPQHF

D: -
V: TRBV4-1
CDR3: CASSQVGFDYGYTF

D: -
V: TRBV6-5
CDR3: CASGRMGSRFF

D: -
V: TRBV5-4
CDR3: CASSLQGGSTDTQYF

D: -
V: TRBV14
CDR3: CASSQGSSGNTIYF

D: -
V: TRBV5-1
CDR3: CATAGERPGELFF

D: -
V: TRBV15
CDR3: CATSPIQGVIYEQYF

D: -
V: TRBV28
CDR3: CASSFGGGGYGYTF

D: -
V: TRBV7-9
CDR3: CASSWGYTEAFF

D: -
V: TRBV6-1
CDR3: CAGRQNTEAFF

D: TRBD1
V: TRBV28
CDR3: CASSRRTGGLGSAEAFF

D: -
V: TRBV5-1
CDR3: CASSTRKNTEAFF

D: -
V: TRBV18
CDR3: CASSLQASNQPQHF

D: -
V: TRBV29-1
CDR3: CSVGSTDTQYF

D: -
V: TRBV18
CDR3: CASSPFDGNTEAFF

D: -
V: TRBV5-1
CDR3: CASSSDIYNEQFF

D: -
V: TRBV19
CDR3: CASSIGQSTTQHF